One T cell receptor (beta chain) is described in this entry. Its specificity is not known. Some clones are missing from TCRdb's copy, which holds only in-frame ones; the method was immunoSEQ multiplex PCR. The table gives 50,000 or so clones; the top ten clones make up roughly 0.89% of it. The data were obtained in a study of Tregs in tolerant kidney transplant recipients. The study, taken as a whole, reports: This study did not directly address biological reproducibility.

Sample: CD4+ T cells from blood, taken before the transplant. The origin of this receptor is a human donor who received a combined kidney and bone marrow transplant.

This CDR3 is CASRLRSGQGARSSGGYTF. The CDR3 DNA, read in part, is TGTGCCAGTAGGCTTCGGTCGGGACAGGGGGCTAGGTCTTCGGGTGGC. The V and J genes are TRBV19 and TRBJ1-2; TRBD1 aligns across 12 bases. Read coverage stops 3 residues before the CDR3 terminus; the germline J gene supplies the remainder. Trimming cost V 6 bases and J 7 bases; bases outside gene matches: 21. Germline V gene data show CDR1 as LNHDA and CDR2 as SQIVND (reference sequence). The CDR3 has 19 amino acids.